A selection of T cell receptor beta chains follows, all from one sample in a study of blood T cell repertoires in COVID-19. Here immunoSEQ multiplex PCR was the method, and the copy in TCRdb shows in-frame clones only, minus some. Of 95,000 to 120,000 clones detected, roughly 90% appear once; the ten largest clones hold over 6.5%. Sequencing was carried out using peripheral blood. These receptors were obtained from a woman aged 65 to 85 who had recovered from COVID-19. The conserved cysteine and the conserved F or W are not part of the CDR3 here. The D gene is left open where the match is weak.

J: TRBJ2-1
D: TRBD2
V: TRBV28
CDR3: ASSLTSGSLNEQF

J: TRBJ2-1
D: NA
V: TRBV2
CDR3: ASSAARGSYNEQF

J: TRBJ2-7
D: NA
V: TRBV27
CDR3: ASSRRQAFSYEQY

J: TRBJ1-1
D: NA
V: TRBV6-5
CDR3: ASTLREGTEAF

J: TRBJ2-1
D: TRBD2
V: TRBV6-5
CDR3: ASSYSLAEGPF

J: TRBJ2-1
D: TRBD2
V: TRBV28
CDR3: ASSSLAGGGNEQF

J: TRBJ1-1
D: NA
V: TRBV5-4
CDR3: ASSRGALNTEAF

J: TRBJ2-1
D: TRBD1
V: TRBV5-1
CDR3: ASSSGQGTYNEQF

J: TRBJ2-7
D: TRBD1
V: TRBV9
CDR3: ASSPTGSREQY

J: TRBJ2-2
D: TRBD1
V: TRBV7-3
CDR3: ASSGGDRGHTGELF

J: TRBJ2-1
D: TRBD2
V: TRBV5-4
CDR3: ASKLAGGLSSYNEQF

J: TRBJ2-7
D: NA
V: TRBV6-6
CDR3: ASSYAQNYEQY

J: TRBJ2-7
D: TRBD1
V: TRBV28
CDR3: ASSPAGTALWEQY

J: TRBJ2-1
D: TRBD1
V: TRBV4-1
CDR3: ASTSGGLRTYNEQF

J: TRBJ2-7
D: TRBD2
V: TRBV10-3
CDR3: AISYLAGGYEQY

J: TRBJ1-2
D: TRBD1
V: TRBV3-1/TRBV3-2
CDR3: ASSLLTGRNA

J: TRBJ2-5
D: NA
V: TRBV5-1
CDR3: ASSLKAGETQY

J: TRBJ1-2
D: NA
V: TRBV6-2/TRBV6-3
CDR3: ASSSGTLYGYT

J: TRBJ2-5
D: TRBD2
V: TRBV28
CDR3: ASRKLAGGPETQY

J: TRBJ2-3
D: TRBD1
V: TRBV5-4
CDR3: ASSLQGAQADTQY

J: TRBJ1-4
D: NA
V: TRBV4-2
CDR3: ASSQDRLLQAPNEKLF

J: TRBJ2-1
D: TRBD2
V: TRBV7-2
CDR3: ASSPPSGRIYNEQF

J: TRBJ2-5
D: TRBD2
V: TRBV4-3
CDR3: ASSQDPGHGSGAQY

J: TRBJ2-7
D: TRBD2
V: TRBV6-2/TRBV6-3
CDR3: ASSYFGTKGSYEQY

J: TRBJ1-4
D: NA
V: TRBV5-8
CDR3: ASSSRVLRGEKLF

J: TRBJ2-5
D: NA
V: TRBV7-2
CDR3: ASSLDGGPETQY

J: TRBJ2-2
D: NA
V: TRBV7-9
CDR3: ASSPNTGELF

J: TRBJ2-3
D: NA
V: TRBV19
CDR3: AGKSGGTQY

J: TRBJ2-7
D: TRBD1
V: TRBV6-2/TRBV6-3
CDR3: ASSPGGWTPEQY

J: TRBJ1-1
D: TRBD1
V: TRBV30
CDR3: AWSPTGTDDY

J: TRBJ2-2
D: NA
V: TRBV9
CDR3: ASRTGSGELF

J: TRBJ2-1
D: NA
V: TRBV24-1
CDR3: ATSEAYRDWSYNEQF

J: TRBJ1-2
D: NA
V: TRBV6-5
CDR3: ASSYRSGYGYT

J: TRBJ2-3
D: NA
V: TRBV4-2
CDR3: ASSLLKEARMDTQY

J: TRBJ1-5
D: TRBD1
V: TRBV6-6
CDR3: ASSRDRVNQPQH

J: TRBJ2-3
D: TRBD1
V: TRBV19
CDR3: ASSTGGSRTDTQY

J: TRBJ1-1
D: TRBD1
V: TRBV7-3
CDR3: ASSSIIKTGRMNTEAF

J: TRBJ1-5
D: TRBD1
V: TRBV15
CDR3: ATSRAGTGNQPQH

J: TRBJ2-1
D: NA
V: TRBV24-1
CDR3: ATSDRTVTQF

J: TRBJ2-1
D: NA
V: TRBV7-2
CDR3: ASSLAAHNEQF

J: TRBJ2-3
D: NA
V: TRBV30
CDR3: AWSAVRTDTQY

J: TRBJ1-1
D: NA
V: TRBV5-1
CDR3: ASSLGRVGTEAF

J: TRBJ2-7
D: NA
V: TRBV7-2
CDR3: ASSFGGRSYEQY

J: TRBJ2-7
D: NA
V: TRBV10-3
CDR3: AIGTTSSYEQY

J: TRBJ1-2
D: NA
V: TRBV27
CDR3: ASSFGAGPGYGYT

J: TRBJ1-1
D: NA
V: TRBV29-1
CDR3: SALGEGDTEAF